The clone carrying this T cell receptor (beta chain) has only a few counts. As TCR cDNA was made by 5'RACE template switching, a universal primer site and UMIs were added. TCRdb ran MiXCR on the 5' RACE reads and lists one entry per CDR3 protein. The sample carries some 420,000 distinct CDR3 sequences, approximately 19% recorded once. The data stem from a study of T cells after yellow fever vaccination. V lost 7 bases to trimming and J lost 0 bases, with 12 bases between them. Germline V gene lookup returns CDR1 SEHNR and CDR2 FQNEAQ (reference sequence). The CDR3 is 15 amino acids. This specimen consisted of PBMCs, obtained before the yellow fever booster vaccination. The sequence came from a man aged 18 to 30 who received the YFV17D yellow fever vaccine. The chain is built from TRBV7-9 and TRBJ1-4; TRBD1 might be the D (5 bases). Here the CDR3 DNA reads TGTGCCAGCATCGCGGGGACCCCAACTAATGAAAAACTGTTTTTT. It encodes CASIAGTPTNEKLFF.